These T cell receptor beta chains were read from a single sample in a study of neoadjuvant anti-PD-1 for oral cavity cancer. Some clones are missing from TCRdb's copy, which holds only in-frame ones; the method was immunoSEQ multiplex PCR. Among roughly 14,000 clones listed, roughly 70% were seen once. The specimen was PBMCs, collected before nivolumab (anti-PD-1) treatment. All receptors derive from a person aged 35-79 years with oral cavity squamous cell carcinoma. The CDR3 runs from the conserved cysteine through the conserved F or W. D genes are given only for firm matches. Size values are once, few and many counts, or a class for expanded clones, and some rows have none.

clone_size j_call d_call v_call cdr3_aa cdr3_nt
NA TRBJ2-1 TRBD2 TRBV30 CAWSTGLGLATNEQFF TGTGCCTGGAGTACCGGGCTGGGACTAGCAACCAATGAGCAGTTCTTC
few TRBJ2-7 TRBD2 TRBV9 CASSQARLAGVYEQYF TGTGCCAGCAGCCAGGCCAGACTAGCGGGAGTGTACGAGCAGTACTTC
NA TRBJ2-1 NA TRBV7-2 CASSSQGDLGEQFF TGTGCCAGCAGCTCCCAGGGCGACCTCGGGGAGCAGTTCTTC
NA TRBJ1-1 NA TRBV19 CASSIKTGWPEAFF TGTGCCAGTAGTATTAAAACAGGGTGGCCTGAAGCTTTCTTT
NA TRBJ2-2 NA TRBV12-5 CASGLSSTGELFF TGTGCTAGTGGTTTGAGTAGCACCGGGGAGCTGTTTTTT
few TRBJ2-5 NA TRBV10-1 CASSEGYPVETQYF TGCGCCAGCAGTGAGGGGTACCCGGTGGAGACCCAGTACTTC
NA TRBJ1-2 TRBD1 TRBV27 CASIATTGAHYGYTF TGTGCCAGCATCGCCACGACAGGGGCACACTATGGCTACACCTTC
once TRBJ2-3 NA TRBV5-1 CASSLGFGAYSTDTQYF TGCGCCAGCAGCTTGGGATTTGGGGCTTATAGCACAGATACGCAGTATTTT
NA TRBJ1-5 NA TRBV5-1 CASSPHGGSGPQHF TGCGCCAGCAGCCCCCACGGGGGCTCGGGGCCCCAGCATTTT
NA TRBJ2-2 TRBD1 TRBV18 CASSPPRTGMTGELFF TGTGCCAGCTCACCACCCAGGACAGGGATGACCGGGGAGCTGTTTTTT
NA TRBJ1-6 NA TRBV11-2 CASSFAGSSSSYNSPLHF TGTGCCAGCAGCTTTGCAGGATCCTCTAGCTCCTATAATTCACCCCTCCACTTT